The clone carrying this TCR beta chain was seen a handful of times. Its target is not known. This sample was included in a study of CD8+ T cells in alopecia areata. Study results and caveats: One nonresponder makes the tie between baseline CD8+ expansion and response uncertain. The study found that many expanded lesional clones persisted in scalp and blood during tofacitinib.

With 6 bases removed from V and 7 bases from J, the gap between germline ends came to 16 bases. The CDR3 sequence is 13 residues long. Germline-derived CDR1 and CDR2 are SQVTM and ANQGSEA. Once RNA had been extracted, it was reverse transcribed into cDNA to act as the sequencing template. Repertoires were generated with immunoSEQ multiplex PCR, while TCRdb's copy carries only in-frame clones and drops some. The repertoire has around 120,000 clones, around 63% of them found once; the top ten carry 4.5% to 6%. Indicated treatment: oral pan-JAK inhibitor, 5-10 mg twice daily. The clonotype comes from a human donor with alopecia areata. The rearrangement links TRBV29-1 to TRBJ2-1, with unresolved D. The material sequenced was CD4+ T cells sorted from blood, taken at week 4, from a patient treated with tofacitinib. CDR3 nucleotides: TGCAGCGTCAAATCTAAGACAAGTAATGAGCAGTTCTTC. Encoded protein: CSVKSKTSNEQFF.